The 28 T cell receptor beta chains below were found in one sample sequenced in a study of blood T cell repertoires in COVID-19. Repertoires were generated with immunoSEQ multiplex PCR, while TCRdb's copy carries only in-frame clones and drops some. In the table there are approximately 500,000 clones, less than 90% of which are singletons. Sequences were obtained from peripheral blood. The receptors were gathered from a woman aged 50 to 60 with COVID-19, enrolled during active disease.

The rearrangement uses TRBV3-1 (or the pseudogene TRBV3-2) and TRBJ1-4, with D unresolved. CDR3 length: 14 residues. The V and J ends lost 0 bases and 15 bases respectively, with 17 bases between them. Germline CDR1 reads LGHDT; CDR2 reads YNNKEL (reference sequence). CDR3 residues: CASSQDSGRQEVFF. For the CDR3, the DNA is TGTGCCAGCAGCCAAGACTCCGGACGCCAGGAGGTGTTTTTT.

This rearrangement joins TRBV3-1 (or the pseudogene TRBV3-2) to TRBJ1-6; D gene unclear. CDR3 size: 13 residues. V lost 1 base, J lost 7 bases, and 5 bases lay in between. From germline, CDR1 is LGHDT and CDR2 YNNKEL (reference sequence). The CDR3 loop is CASSQGRNSPLHF. The CDR3, as DNA: TGTGCCAGCAGCCAAGGTAGAAATTCACCCCTCCACTTT.

This chain connects TRBV19 to TRBJ2-1, with TRBD2 matching over 7 bases. V was clipped by 5 bases and J by 9 bases; unmatched bases: 4. The V gene's germline CDR1 is LNHDA and CDR2 SQIVND (reference sequence). This CDR3 region has 12 residues. The CDR3 loop is CASSPGGIEQFF. DNA for the CDR3: TGTGCCAGTAGTCCCGGGGGGATTGAGCAGTTCTTC.

This clone was recorded once. V is TRBV18 and J is TRBJ1-2; D uncertain. The CDR3 runs to 13 residues. The germline V and J ends were trimmed by 3 bases and 6 bases, with 11 bases remaining between them. CDR1 is KGHSH and CDR2 is LQKENI in the germline V gene. The CDR3 DNA sequence: TGTGCCAGCTCACCTACAACTCGGGATGGCTACACCTTC. Translating it yields CASSPTTRDGYTF.

This clone occurred once. The genes are TRBV5-6 and TRBJ1-3, with D perhaps TRBD1 (5 bases). The CDR3 spans 14 residues. The V end lost 2 bases, the J end lost 7 bases, and 13 bases lay between the germline ends. Germline values: CDR1 SGHDT, CDR2 YYEEEE. CDR3 region: CASSLTGDENTIYF. The DNA for the CDR3 is TGTGCCAGCAGCTTAACAGGAGACGAGAACACCATATATTTT.

This clone has ten or more counts. V gene TRBV5-4 combines with J gene TRBJ2-7; D remains unclear. The V gene's germline CDR1 is SGHNT and CDR2 YYREEE (reference sequence). Trimming stripped 2 bases from V and 6 bases from J, with 12 bases between. The CDR3 runs to 13 residues. CDR3 loop: CASSFFPGGEQYF. CDR3 nucleotide sequence: TGTGCCAGCAGCTTCTTTCCTGGCGGCGAGCAGTACTTC.

The CDR3 loop is CASSLGVGNQPQHF. The CDR3 region has the DNA TGCGCCAGCAGCTTGGGAGTAGGCAATCAGCCCCAGCATTTT. V gene TRBV5-1 combines with J gene TRBJ1-5; D not resolved. The germline V and J ends were trimmed by 0 bases and 2 bases, with 6 bases remaining between them. There are 14 residues in the CDR3. CDR1 and CDR2 (germline): SGHRS, YFSETQ. The entire variable domain, with the rest obtained from reference TRBV5-1 and TRBJ1-5, is as follows: KAGVTQTPRYLIKTRGQQVTLSCSPISGHRSVSWYQQTPGQGLQFLFEYFSETQRNKGNFPGRFSGRQFSNSRSEMNVSTLELGDSALYLCASSLGVGNQPQHFGDGTRLSIL.

Points on this clone: This sample also contains other DNA sequences that code for the same CDR3. The rearrangement links TRBV27 to TRBJ1-1, with D tentatively TRBD1 (5 bases). The CDR3 is made up of 12 amino acids. V shed 4 bases and J shed 4 bases, with 7 bases lying between them. Germline loops: CDR1 MNHEY, CDR2 SMNVEV (reference sequence). The DNA for the CDR3 is TGTGCCAGCAGTTCAGGGTCCACTGAAGCTTTCTTT. As protein: CASSSGSTEAFF.

The rearrangement links TRBV11-3 to TRBJ2-1, with D possibly TRBD2 on 6 matching bases. Trimming removed 4 bases from V and 0 bases from J, with 10 bases in between. The CDR3 sequence is 15 residues long. Germline V gene data show CDR1 as SGHNT and CDR2 as YENEEA. CDR3 sequence: CASSYGGDSYNEQFF. The CDR3 bases are TGTGCCAGCAGCTATGGCGGGGACTCCTACAATGAGCAGTTCTTC.

The V call is TRBV3-1 (or the pseudogene TRBV3-2), the J call TRBJ1-2; the match to TRBD1 covers 7 bases. Germline CDR1 is LGHDT and CDR2 is YNNKEL (reference sequence). J was trimmed by 0 bases and V by 1 base; bases with no gene match: 5. CDR3 length: 16 amino acids. CDR3 nucleotide sequence: TGTGCCAGCAGCCAAGTTACAGGGGTTACTAACTATGGCTACACCTTC. It yields the protein CASSQVTGVTNYGYTF.

The CDR3 sequence is CSVADSEAFF. DNA for the CDR3: TGCAGCGTAGCGGACAGTGAAGCTTTCTTT. The chain carries TRBV29-1 and TRBJ1-1, with D perhaps matching TRBD1 (6 bases). The V gene's germline CDR1 is SQVTM and CDR2 ANQGSEA. The length of the CDR3 is 10 residues. With 6 bases removed from V and 7 bases from J, the gap between germline ends came to 9 bases.

The chain carries TRBV7-9 and TRBJ1-2; TRBD1 is a possible D gene (5 bases). CDR3 length equals 13 residues. CDR1 is SEHNR, CDR2 FQNEAQ, per germline (reference sequence). With 4 bases removed from V and 8 bases from J, the gap between germline ends came to 14 bases. The CDR3 region has the DNA TGTGCCAGCAGCTATGACAGTGCTTGGGGCTACACCTTC. Residues: CASSYDSAWGYTF.

V is TRBV9 and J is TRBJ1-2; the D gene is possibly TRBD1 (6 bases). In germline, CDR1 is SGDLS, CDR2 YYNGEE. This CDR3 contains 14 residues. V lost 3 bases to trimming and J lost 3 bases, with 12 bases between them. The CDR3 sequence: CASSGEGTHYGYTF. CDR3 DNA: TGTGCCAGCAGCGGAGAGGGGACACACTATGGCTACACCTTC.

The chain is built from TRBV28 and TRBJ1-2; D perhaps matches TRBD1 (6 bases). V lost 6 bases, J lost 5 bases, and 19 bases lay in between. Germline V CDR1 and CDR2: MDHEN, SYDVKM. The length of the CDR3 is 15 residues. The CDR3 DNA is TGTGCCAGCAGATCAAGGCTGGACAGTATTTATGGCTACACCTTC. The encoded protein is CASRSRLDSIYGYTF.

The genes are TRBV6-5 and TRBJ1-2; unclear D gene. Trimming shortened V by 6 bases and J by 6 bases, and 17 bases separated the two germline ends. This CDR3 has 14 residues. From germline, CDR1 is MNHEY and CDR2 SVGAGI. CDR3 sequence (DNA): TGTGCCAGCAGAGGATCAAGGGAGAGGGATGGCTACACCTTC. This codes for CASRGSRERDGYTF.

The chain recombines TRBV6-1 with TRBJ2-1, with D possibly TRBD2 on 5 matching bases. V was clipped by 3 bases and J by 8 bases, with 5 bases between them. The germline V gene has CDR1 MNHNS and CDR2 SASEGT. The CDR3 loop spans 11 amino acids. CDR3 loop: CASSEGDEQFF. The CDR3 DNA sequence: TGTGCCAGCAGTGAGGGAGATGAGCAGTTCTTC.

The chain recombines TRBV19 with TRBJ2-7; 11 nucleotides line up with TRBD1. Germline trimming cut 5 bases from V and 4 bases from J; bases unmatched to any gene: 7. The CDR3 has 15 amino acids. Germline V gene data show CDR1 as LNHDA and CDR2 as SQIVND (reference sequence). CDR3 nucleotide sequence: TGTGCCAGTAGTTCCCTCGGGACAGGGGGTTACGAGCAGTACTTC. It is translated as CASSSLGTGGYEQYF.

The rearrangement links TRBV27 to TRBJ2-3; D is unclear. The V gene's germline CDR1 is MNHEY and CDR2 SMNVEV (reference sequence). This CDR3 region has 15 residues. V was clipped by 8 bases and J by 8 bases, with 23 bases between them. The CDR3: CASVSSRSASLTQYF. The DNA of the CDR3 is TGTGCCAGCGTAAGTTCTAGATCGGCCAGTCTTACGCAGTATTTT.

Comments on this clone: Other DNA sequences in the same sample also yield this CDR3. The rearrangement uses TRBV6-1 and TRBJ1-2; D is perhaps TRBD1 (6 bases). The CDR3 covers 14 residues. The germline V gene encodes CDR1 MNHNS and CDR2 SASEGT. V was pared by 1 base and J by 5 bases, with 11 bases between. The DNA for the CDR3 is TGTGCCAGCAGTGAAGACAGGGTGTCTTATGGCTACACCTTC. Its protein is CASSEDRVSYGYTF.

This rearrangement joins TRBV7-9 to TRBJ1-2, with D tentatively TRBD1 (6 bases). Trimming removed 0 bases at V and 8 bases at J, with 16 bases between. This CDR3 spans 15 amino acids. Germline lookup yields CDR1 SEHNR and CDR2 FQNEAQ (reference sequence). CDR3 DNA sequence: TGTGCCAGCAGCTTAGCAGAACAGGGCCCTCGGGGCTACACCTTC. Its translation: CASSLAEQGPRGYTF.

The chain combines TRBV28 with TRBJ2-3; a possible D gene is TRBD1 (6 bases). CDR3 length: 22 amino acids. Trimming shortened V by 6 bases and J by 3 bases, and 37 bases separated the two germline ends. Germline lookup yields CDR1 MDHEN and CDR2 SYDVKM. The CDR3 nucleotides read TGTGCCAGCAGCCCTGTGACAGGAAGAATTACTCTGGGGCCTGTCACGACAGATACGCAGTATTTT. It specifies CASSPVTGRITLGPVTTDTQYF.

The V and J genes are TRBV25-1 and TRBJ2-2, with TRBD1 matching 7 bases. CDR3 length: 15 residues. CDR1 is MGHDK and CDR2 is SYGVNS in the germline V gene. The V segment lost 3 bases and the J segment 6 bases; nucleotides outside the gene matches: 7. The CDR3 reads CASSDGTAFAGELFF. CDR3 coding DNA: TGTGCCAGCAGTGACGGGACAGCTTTCGCCGGGGAGCTGTTTTTT.

The gene calls are TRBV7-9 and TRBJ2-3, with 8 bases identical to TRBD1. The CDR3 is 15 amino acids. J was trimmed by 2 bases and V by 3 bases; bases with no gene match: 4. Germline-derived CDR1 and CDR2 are SEHNR and FQNEAQ (reference sequence). In DNA, the CDR3 is TGTGCCAGCAGCTTTGACAGGGGCCCCACAGATACGCAGTATTTT. It translates to CASSFDRGPTDTQYF.

This chain uses TRBV27 with TRBJ2-7; 9 positions match TRBD1. The CDR3 loop spans 15 amino acids. Trimming cost V 5 bases and J 4 bases; bases outside gene matches: 9. The germline V gene encodes CDR1 MNHEY and CDR2 SMNVEV (reference sequence). CDR3 in amino acids: CASSRRPGQGYEQYF. CDR3 sequence (DNA): TGTGCCAGCAGTCGACGACCGGGACAGGGATACGAGCAGTACTTC.

The genes are TRBV5-1 and TRBJ2-5; TRBD1 aligns across 8 bases. This CDR3 comprises 14 residues. Unmatched junction bases numbered 3, after V lost 0 bases and J lost 5 bases. The germline gives CDR1 SGHRS, CDR2 YFSETQ. The CDR3 region is CASSLGTGSETQYF. In DNA, the CDR3 is TGCGCCAGCAGCTTGGGGACAGGGTCGGAGACCCAGTACTTC.

The chain uses TRBV16 and TRBJ1-1, with D possibly being TRBD1 (5 bases). This CDR3 has 14 residues. The V end was cut by 0 bases, the J end by 1 base, with 6 bases between. Germline CDR1 and CDR2: KGHSY and FQNENV. CDR3 sequence reads: CASSQSGGNTEAFF. CDR3 in DNA: TGTGCCAGCAGCCAATCGGGGGGGAACACTGAAGCTTTCTTT.

This chain uses TRBV6-5 with TRBJ1-1; TRBD1 matches 8 bases. In germline, CDR1 is MNHEY, CDR2 SVGAGI. The CDR3 has 14 residues. V lost 6 bases, J lost 7 bases, and 10 bases stayed unmatched. The CDR3 DNA is TGTGCCAGCAGCCGAGGACAGGGAGGTTTTGAAGCTTTCTTT. Its translation: CASSRGQGGFEAFF.

The CDR3 sequence is CASSPRGSGSTDTQYF. CDR3 in DNA: TGTGCCAGCAGCCCCCGAGGTAGCGGGAGCACAGATACGCAGTATTTT. The V and J genes are TRBV6-6 and TRBJ2-3, with 7 nucleotides matching TRBD2. The V gene end was trimmed by 6 bases and the J gene end by 0 bases; junction bases not matched to a gene: 9. Germline V gene lookup returns CDR1 MNHNY and CDR2 SVGAGI (reference sequence). This CDR3 comprises 16 residues.